Presented here are 14 T cell receptor beta chains from one specimen sequenced in a study of shared clonotypes between healthy human individuals. This table comes from immunoSEQ multiplex PCR, and its TCRdb copy is limited to in-frame clones, with some not included. The sample lists about 2.3 million clones, about nine tenths seen once, with approximately 0.39% in the top ten. The source material was naive CD4+ T cells from PBMCs. Subset defined: CD45RA+ positively selected. The source of these receptors is a man aged 18 to 35 in good health. Some clones in this sample may be carry-over from other donors' samples.

The CDR3 is CASSVTPGATDTQYF. The CDR3 nucleotides read TGTGCCAGCAGCGTCACACCAGGAGCCACAGATACGCAGTATTTT. This sequence joins TRBV9 and TRBJ2-3; no reliable D call. The CDR3 is made up of 15 amino acids. Germline values: CDR1 SGDLS, CDR2 YYNGEE. The V and J ends lost 2 bases and 2 bases respectively, with 12 bases between them.

The gene calls are TRBV5-1 and TRBJ2-7, with D unresolved. Trimming removed 4 bases from V and 0 bases from J, with 5 bases in between. This CDR3 contains 12 residues. Germline V gene data show CDR1 as SGHRS and CDR2 as YFSETQ. The CDR3 loop reads CASSGISYEQYF. CDR3 sequence (DNA): TGCGCCAGCAGCGGCATCTCCTACGAGCAGTACTTC.

This chain connects TRBV29-1 to TRBJ2-1; TRBD2 aligns across 7 bases. After removal of 2 bases from V and 3 bases from J, the junction contained 10 bases not matched to a gene. Germline CDR1 SQVTM, CDR2 ANQGSEA. There are 16 residues in the CDR3. The CDR3 is CSVEFPSGLIYNEQFF. The CDR3 nucleotides read TGCAGCGTTGAATTTCCTAGCGGACTAATCTACAATGAGCAGTTCTTC.

The count of this clone is one. This chain links TRBV7-8 with TRBJ2-1; 7 bases agree with TRBD2. Looked up from germline, CDR1 is SGHVS and CDR2 is FQNEAQ. This CDR3 is 20 amino acids long. Unmatched junction bases numbered 18, after V lost 4 bases and J lost 0 bases. In DNA form, the CDR3 reads TGTGCCAGCAGCTCTATACCGACGGCTAGCGGCCTTTCCTCCTACAATGAGCAGTTCTTC. Translating it yields CASSSIPTASGLSSYNEQFF.

The table lists this clone with a count of one. The chain is built from TRBV28 and TRBJ2-1; 10 nucleotides line up with TRBD2. Looked up from germline, CDR1 is MDHEN and CDR2 is SYDVKM. The CDR3 covers 16 residues. V lost 5 bases, J lost 4 bases, and 8 bases stayed unmatched. The CDR3 loop is CASSTGGTSAYNEQFF. The CDR3 DNA sequence: TGTGCCAGCAGTACGGGGGGGACTAGCGCTTACAATGAGCAGTTCTTC. The full variable domain, with the rest looked up from reference TRBV28 and TRBJ2-1, is DVKVTQSSRYLVKRTGEKVFLECVQDMDHENMFWYRQDPGLGLRLIYFSYDVKMKEKGDIPEGYSVSREKKERFSLILESASTNQTSMYLCASSTGGTSAYNEQFFGPGTRLTVL.

The chain couples TRBV28 to TRBJ1-5, with TRBD1 as a possible D gene (6 bases). V was pared by 6 bases and J by 0 bases, with 18 bases between. The germline V gene has CDR1 MDHEN and CDR2 SYDVKM. This CDR3 is built from 17 residues. Written as DNA, the CDR3 is TGTGCCAGCAGCCCATTCTGGGACAACGATAGCAATCAGCCCCAGCATTTT. Translating gives CASSPFWDNDSNQPQHF.

The genes are TRBV29-1 and TRBJ2-7; D is perhaps TRBD1 (5 bases). The CDR3 contains 14 residues. Germline lookup yields CDR1 SQVTM and CDR2 ANQGSEA. V was shortened by 4 bases and J by 2 bases, with 15 bases between the two germline ends. CDR3: CSVGQGATPYEQYF. The CDR3 nucleotides read TGCAGCGTTGGTCAGGGCGCCACACCCTACGAGCAGTACTTC.

The CDR3, as DNA: TGTGCCAGCAGCCCCCGGACTAGCGGGATGTACGAGCAGTACTTC. Amino acid sequence: CASSPRTSGMYEQYF. The gene calls are TRBV9 and TRBJ2-7; 12 nucleotides match TRBD2. Germline V gene data show CDR1 as SGDLS and CDR2 as YYNGEE. The CDR3 has 15 residues. The junction had 6 bases not matched to a gene; V was cut back by 4 bases and J by 4 bases.

This rearrangement joins TRBV6-4 to TRBJ1-5, with D unclear. Trimming removed 6 bases at V and 1 base at J, with 7 bases between. Germline CDR1 MRHNA, CDR2 SNTAGT. The CDR3 totals 13 residues. CDR3 sequence (DNA): TGTGCCAGCAGAGCAGGAAGCAATCAGCCCCAGCATTTT. Protein: CASRAGSNQPQHF.

The rearrangement links TRBV6-1 to TRBJ1-2; no firm D call. Trimming removed 1 base at V and 2 bases at J, with 8 bases between. The CDR3 has 14 amino acids. Germline CDR1 reads MNHNS; CDR2 reads SASEGT. CDR3 amino acids: CASSEVGPNYGYTF. The CDR3 bases are TGTGCCAGCAGTGAAGTTGGCCCGAACTATGGCTACACCTTC.

This chain joins TRBV6-1 and TRBJ1-2; 11 positions agree with TRBD1. Unmatched junction bases numbered 5, after V lost 4 bases and J lost 7 bases. This CDR3 has 14 amino acids. Germline V gene data show CDR1 as MNHNS and CDR2 as SASEGT. The CDR3 nucleotides read TGTGCCAGCAGTGTCGGGACAGGGGGAGGTGGCTACACCTTC. Amino acids: CASSVGTGGGGYTF.

The V gene is TRBV28, the J gene TRBJ1-5; a weak D match, TRBD1 (5 bases). Per the germline V gene, CDR1 is MDHEN and CDR2 is SYDVKM. The germline V and J ends were trimmed by 3 bases and 6 bases, with 15 bases remaining between them. The CDR3 runs to 15 residues. Here the CDR3 reads CASSLGWQGFQPQHF. Written as DNA, the CDR3 is TGTGCCAGCAGTTTGGGGTGGCAGGGTTTTCAGCCCCAGCATTTT.

V and J are TRBV2 and TRBJ1-2; possibly TRBD1 for D (6 bases). Germline loops: CDR1 SNHLY, CDR2 FYNNEI. The germline V and J ends were trimmed by 9 bases and 7 bases, with 15 bases remaining between them. The CDR3 loop spans 12 amino acids. CDR3 in amino acids: CASMRGAFGYTF. The CDR3 region has the DNA TGTGCCAGTATGCGGGGGGCCTTTGGCTACACCTTC.

The rearrangement uses TRBV6-1 and TRBJ2-7, with 10 bases identical to TRBD2. This CDR3 is 13 amino acids long. After removal of 8 bases from V and 2 bases from J, the junction contained 3 bases not matched to a gene. Germline CDR1 is MNHNS and CDR2 is SASEGT. The CDR3 region has the DNA TGTGCCAGCTCAAGCGGGAGGGCCTACGAGCAGTACTTC. It is translated as CASSSGRAYEQYF.